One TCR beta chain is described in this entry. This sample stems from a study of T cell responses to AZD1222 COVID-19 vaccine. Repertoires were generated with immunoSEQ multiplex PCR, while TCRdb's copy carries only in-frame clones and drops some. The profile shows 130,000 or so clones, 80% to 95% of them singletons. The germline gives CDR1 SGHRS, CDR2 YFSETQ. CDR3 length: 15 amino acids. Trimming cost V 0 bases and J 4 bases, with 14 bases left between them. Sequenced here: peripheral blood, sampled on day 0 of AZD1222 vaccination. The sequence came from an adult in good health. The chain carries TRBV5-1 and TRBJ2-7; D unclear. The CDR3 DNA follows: TGCGCCAGCAGCTTGGGTCTAGGAACTTATTACGAGCAGTACTTC. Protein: CASSLGLGTYYEQYF.